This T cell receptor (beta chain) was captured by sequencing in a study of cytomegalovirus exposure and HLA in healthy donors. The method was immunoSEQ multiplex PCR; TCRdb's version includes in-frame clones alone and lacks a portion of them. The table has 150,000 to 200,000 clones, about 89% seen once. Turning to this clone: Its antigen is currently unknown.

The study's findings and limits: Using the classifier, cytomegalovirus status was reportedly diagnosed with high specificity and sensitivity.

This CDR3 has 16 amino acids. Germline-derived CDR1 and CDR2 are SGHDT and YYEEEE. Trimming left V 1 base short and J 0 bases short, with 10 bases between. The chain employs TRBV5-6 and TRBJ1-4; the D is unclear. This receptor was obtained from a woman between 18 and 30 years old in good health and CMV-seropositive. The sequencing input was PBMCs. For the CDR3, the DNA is TGTGCCAGCAGCTTGAGATTCGGAGCAACTAATGAAAAACTGTTTTTT. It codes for CASSLRFGATNEKLFF.